The T cell receptor (beta chain) under discussion was sequenced for a study of blood T cell repertoires in COVID-19. Study details: Samples taken during acute and convalescent COVID-19 were collected in the United States, Italy and Spain.

The protocol was immunoSEQ multiplex PCR, while the TCRdb copy is restricted to in-frame clones and leaves out a portion. Of fewer than 65,000 clones listed, 80% to 90% are singletons. In germline, CDR1 is LGHNA, CDR2 YNFKEQ. The CDR3 covers 16 residues. V was clipped by 3 bases and J by 5 bases, with 14 bases between them. This TCR derives from an elderly woman with acute or convalescent COVID-19. Sequencing was done on a sample of peripheral blood. V usage is TRBV4-2 and J usage is TRBJ1-6; possible D gene TRBD1, 5 bases. The CDR3 here is CASSQAGQGNNSPLHF. As DNA, the CDR3 is TGTGCCAGCAGCCAGGCGGGGCAGGGTAATAATTCACCCCTCCACTTT.